The rows below give T cell receptor beta chains drawn from one sample of a study of PD-L1 blockade in urothelial cancer. TCRdb's table, derived via immunoSEQ multiplex PCR, lists solely in-frame clones and lacks some. Counted here are roughly 52,000 clones, 79% occurring once; the ten biggest clones make up over 9.5%. The sample consisted of PBMCs, taken around atezolizumab (anti-PD-L1) treatment. Receptor source: a man aged 65 to 85 with urothelial cancer. CDR3s include the opening cysteine and the closing phenylalanine or tryptophan. Each record gives: V gene, D gene, J gene, clone size, CDR3 DNA, CDR3 protein. The D gene is left open where the match is weak. Clone size is not always given. Where it is, it says once, few, many or a class for expanded clones.

TRBV9	TRBD1	TRBJ1-2	.	TGTGCCAGCAGCGTACTCGGGACAGGGAACTATGGCTACACCTTC	CASSVLGTGNYGYTF
TRBV10-1	.	TRBJ2-7	.	TGCGCCAGCAGTGATAAGGGAGTCTACGAGCAGTACTTC	CASSDKGVYEQYF
TRBV6-1	TRBD1	TRBJ2-2	.	TGTGCCAGCAGTGGCAGACAGGGGCCTAACACCGGGGAGCTGTTTTTT	CASSGRQGPNTGELFF
TRBV15	TRBD1	TRBJ2-5	.	TGTGCCACCAGCAGAGATCGGGGGACAGGGGGATCGGAGGCCCAGTACTTC	CATSRDRGTGGSEAQYF
TRBV6-1	.	TRBJ1-1	.	TGTGCCGTCCAAACAGGGCTGGCGCGTGAAGCTTTCTTT	CAVQTGLAREAFF
TRBV10-1	.	TRBJ1-2	.	TGCGCCAGCAGTGAGGGTCGAAATGCGGGCGGCTACACCTTC	CASSEGRNAGGYTF
TRBV18	.	TRBJ2-7	.	TGTGCCAGCTCACCATTTCAGGGTTCCTACGAGCAGTACTTC	CASSPFQGSYEQYF
TRBV5-1	TRBD1	TRBJ2-6	few	TGCGCCAGCAGTCCTGACCCGACAGGGGATTTAAACTCTGGGGCCAACGTCCTGACTTTC	CASSPDPTGDLNSGANVLTF
TRBV14	TRBD1	TRBJ2-2	.	TGTGCCAGCAGCCAATACAGGGGCGCCACCGGGGAGCTGTTTTTT	CASSQYRGATGELFF
TRBV2	TRBD1	TRBJ1-4	.	TGTGCCAGCTTTCTGACAGGGGTGGAAAAACTGTTTTTT	CASFLTGVEKLFF
TRBV5-1	TRBD2	TRBJ2-7	.	TGCGCCAGCAGCTTTCGTCCAGCGGGAGCGGACGAGCAGTACTTC	CASSFRPAGADEQYF
TRBV5-1	.	TRBJ2-5	.	TGCGCCAGCAGCTTGGGGGGGCAGGCGTTCCAAGAGACCCAGTACTTC	CASSLGGQAFQETQYF
TRBV27	.	TRBJ2-1	.	TGTGCCAGCAGTTTACATCCGCTAGGTCTGAATGAGCAGTTCTTC	CASSLHPLGLNEQFF
TRBV7-8	TRBD2	TRBJ2-7	.	TGTGCCAGCAGCTTAGCCCTAGCGGCAGCGGGCGAGCAGTACTTC	CASSLALAAAGEQYF
TRBV18	.	TRBJ2-4	.	TGTGCCAGCTCACCAAAGCCCCCAGGGGTGCTGGACATTCAGTACTTC	CASSPKPPGVLDIQYF
TRBV30	TRBD1	TRBJ2-7	.	TGTGCCTGGCTGCGTTACAGGGGGGCGGCCTACGAGCAGTACTTC	CAWLRYRGAAYEQYF
TRBV6-1	TRBD1	TRBJ2-2	.	TGTGCCAGTTTACAGGGGAGCGGGGAGCTGTTTTTT	CASLQGSGELFF
TRBV6-1	.	TRBJ1-2	once	TGTGCCAGCAGTGAAGCGGGACACGATCAAAGAGGCTACACCTTC	CASSEAGHDQRGYTF
TRBV29-1	.	TRBJ2-1	.	TGCAGCGTCTTTAGCGGCCTGAGCTCCTACAATGAGCAGTTCTTC	CSVFSGLSSYNEQFF
TRBV30	.	TRBJ1-5	.	TGTGCCTGGAGCGACAGTTATAGCAATCAGCCCCAGCATTTT	CAWSDSYSNQPQHF
TRBV7-3	TRBD2	TRBJ2-1	.	TGTGCCAGCAGCTTGGGACTAGCGGTCTACAATGAGCAGTTCTTC	CASSLGLAVYNEQFF
TRBV18	TRBD1	TRBJ2-7	few	TGTGCCAGCTCAACAACCGGGACAGGGGGCGAGCAGTACTTC	CASSTTGTGGEQYF
TRBV7-2	.	TRBJ2-7	.	TGTGCCAGCAGCTTAGGGTTAGGGGCTACCTACGAGCAGTACTTC	CASSLGLGATYEQYF
TRBV11-2	TRBD1	TRBJ2-2	few	TGTGCCAGCAGCTCTCTCAGGACAGGTCCATCGAACACCGGGGAGCTGTTTTTT	CASSSLRTGPSNTGELFF
TRBV19	.	TRBJ2-5	once	TGTGCCAGTAGTATTTCGGAGCAAGAGACCCAGTACTTC	CASSISEQETQYF
TRBV2	.	TRBJ2-2	.	TGTGCCAGCAGTGAAGCTGGGGCGAGCACCGGGGAGCTGTTTTTT	CASSEAGASTGELFF
TRBV27	.	TRBJ2-3	few	TGTGCCAGCAGCTGGGGCTACACAGATACGCAGTATTTT	CASSWGYTDTQYF
TRBV6-6	TRBD1	TRBJ1-1	.	TGTGCCAGCAGGCCCGGACAGGGGAAGACTGAAGCTTTCTTT	CASRPGQGKTEAFF
TRBV29-1	TRBD2	TRBJ2-3	.	TGCAGCGTTCCTAGCGGGAGCTCAGATACGCAGTATTTT	CSVPSGSSDTQYF
TRBV18	TRBD1	TRBJ2-2	.	TGTGCCAGCTCACCAGGGACAGGGGACACCGGGGAGCTGTTTTTT	CASSPGTGDTGELFF
TRBV5-1	TRBD2	TRBJ2-2	.	TGCGCCAGCAGCTTGGGACTAGCGGCCACCGGGGAGCTGTTTTTT	CASSLGLAATGELFF
TRBV5-1	.	TRBJ2-4	.	TGCGCCAGCAGTAACCCGACAGGGACTGTAGCCAAAAACATTCAGTACTTC	CASSNPTGTVAKNIQYF
TRBV10-1	TRBD2	TRBJ2-3	.	TGCGCCAGCGGGACTAGCGGGAGCACAGATACGCAGTATTTT	CASGTSGSTDTQYF
TRBV18	.	TRBJ2-7	.	TGTGCCAGCTCACCACGTAGCAAACCCTACGAGCAGTACTTC	CASSPRSKPYEQYF
TRBV6-5	TRBD1	TRBJ1-2	.	TGTGCCAGCAGCCCAACAGGGGGCGGCTACACCTTC	CASSPTGGGYTF
TRBV30	TRBD1	TRBJ2-5	once	TGTGCCTGGAGTTTCACGGGAGGGGACAGGGGGCGAGAGACCCAGTACTTC	CAWSFTGGDRGRETQYF
TRBV5-1	.	TRBJ2-5	.	TGCGCCAGCAGCCCGTGGGGCGGACAAGAGACCCAGTACTTC	CASSPWGGQETQYF
TRBV11-3	.	TRBJ2-7	.	TGTGCCAGCAGCCCTCCAGGGCGCTCCTACGAGCAGTACTTC	CASSPPGRSYEQYF
TRBV5-6	.	TRBJ1-5	.	TGTGCCAGCAGCTTGGGGCAGGGCGGCAATCAGCCCCAGCATTTT	CASSLGQGGNQPQHF
TRBV4-1	.	TRBJ1-1	few	TGCGCCAGCAGCCACGGTTGGAACACTGAAGCTTTCTTT	CASSHGWNTEAFF
TRBV28	TRBD1	TRBJ1-1	.	TGTGCCAGCAGTTCATTTCGGACAGGGTCCCACACTGAAGCTTTCTTT	CASSSFRTGSHTEAFF
TRBV5-1	.	TRBJ2-7	.	TGCGCCAGCAGCTACGACACCCAAGCCTACGAGCAGTACTTC	CASSYDTQAYEQYF
TRBV28	TRBD1	TRBJ1-5	.	TGTGCCAGCAGATCGGGACAGGGGCACAATCAGCCCCAGCATTTT	CASRSGQGHNQPQHF
TRBV5-6	TRBD2	TRBJ2-1	.	TGTGCCAGCAGCCCTAGCGGGAGCCCCTACAATGAGCAGTTCTTC	CASSPSGSPYNEQFF
TRBV7-8	TRBD1	TRBJ1-5	once	TGTGCCAGCAGCTTAAGGGTGGGGGACAGGGTAGAAAATCAGCCCCAGCATTTT	CASSLRVGDRVENQPQHF
TRBV5-1	TRBD2	TRBJ2-5	.	TGCGCCAGCAGCTTGGACGGACTAGCGGGCCAAGAGACCCAGTACTTC	CASSLDGLAGQETQYF
TRBV6-5	.	TRBJ2-7	.	TGTGCCAGCAGCTCCCCGGCAGGGTTGCACGAGCAGTACTTC	CASSSPAGLHEQYF
TRBV28	TRBD1	TRBJ1-5	.	TGTGCCACCTTGACAGGGAATCAGCCCCAGCATTTT	CATLTGNQPQHF
TRBV5-1	.	TRBJ1-2	.	TGCGCCAGCAGTTACGCCGGAGCTAACTATGGCTACACCTTC	CASSYAGANYGYTF
TRBV2	TRBD1	TRBJ2-5	.	TGTGCCAGCAGTGAATTCGAGGGGGCGATCCAAGAGACCCAGTACTTC	CASSEFEGAIQETQYF
TRBV12-5	.	TRBJ2-5	.	TGTGCTAGTGGTTTGGGGGACATCGAGGGAGAGACCCAGTACTTC	CASGLGDIEGETQYF
TRBV19	.	TRBJ2-7	.	TGTGCCAGTATGCGGGCGGGGTCCTCCTACGAGCAGTACTTC	CASMRAGSSYEQYF
TRBV5-1	.	TRBJ2-7	.	TGCGCCAGCAGCCCGGGGGGCGGGGAGAAGTACGAGCAGTACTTC	CASSPGGGEKYEQYF
TRBV5-1	.	TRBJ2-1	.	TGCGCCAGCAGCCAGGGACTTGGAAGCTACAATGAGCAGTTCTTC	CASSQGLGSYNEQFF
TRBV2	.	TRBJ2-7	.	TGTGCCAGCAGTGCCCGACTCCGGGTCAGCTCCTACGAGCAGTACTTC	CASSARLRVSSYEQYF
TRBV6-5	TRBD1	TRBJ1-5	few	TGTGCCAGCAGGGCCGGGACAGGGAATCAGCCCCAGCATTTT	CASRAGTGNQPQHF
TRBV30	.	TRBJ1-2	few	TGTGCCAGGGACATGAGAGGCTATGGCTACACCTTC	CARDMRGYGYTF